Presented here are 14 T cell receptor beta chains from one specimen sequenced in a study of T cell responses to AZD1222 COVID-19 vaccine. TCRdb's copy holds only in-frame clones and misses some; the assay was immunoSEQ multiplex PCR. The sample has some 81,000 clones, 86% seen once. The specimen was peripheral blood, collected 28 days after the second AZD1222 dose. These receptors originate from an adult who received the AZD1222 COVID-19 vaccine.

The J gene is TRBJ1-5, the V gene TRBV10-1; D ambiguous. The CDR3 has 14 residues. Germline loops: CDR1 WNHNN, CDR2 SYGVQD (reference sequence). V lost 6 bases, J lost 3 bases, and 12 bases lay in between. Here the CDR3 DNA reads TGCGCCAGCAGCGCCGGGAACCTCAATCAGCCCCAGCATTTT. Protein sequence: CASSAGNLNQPQHF.

A note on this clone: Other DNA sequences in the sample encode the same CDR3. The V gene is TRBV3-1 (or the pseudogene TRBV3-2), the J gene TRBJ1-1; no clear D gene. The CDR3 sequence is 11 residues long. Germline CDR1 is LGHDT and CDR2 is YNNKEL (reference sequence). Trimming removed 0 bases at V and 5 bases at J, with 1 base between. The CDR3 protein is CASSQETEAFF. The CDR3 DNA reads TGTGCCAGCAGCCAAGAAACTGAAGCTTTCTTT.

The rearrangement joins TRBV3-1 (or the pseudogene TRBV3-2) to TRBJ2-5; 7 bases are shared with TRBD2. Germline V gene lookup returns CDR1 LGHDT and CDR2 YNNKEL (reference sequence). The CDR3 is 14 amino acids. V lost 7 bases to trimming and J lost 4 bases; unmatched junction nucleotides: 9. The CDR3 DNA is TGTGCCAGCACCCCAGGGAGCGGGGTAGAGACCCAGTACTTC. The encoded protein is CASTPGSGVETQYF.

This chain joins TRBV2 and TRBJ2-2; 7 bases line up with TRBD1. CDR3 length: 13 amino acids. CDR1 is SNHLY, CDR2 FYNNEI, per germline. J gave up 5 bases and V 7 bases, and 4 bases lay outside the gene matches. CDR3 DNA: TGTGCCAGCAACCGGGACAGAACCGGGGAGCTGTTTTTT. Its protein product is CASNRDRTGELFF.

This rearrangement joins TRBV19 to TRBJ1-2; 9 nucleotides match TRBD1. CDR3 length: 13 residues. Germline-derived CDR1 and CDR2 are LNHDA and SQIVND (reference sequence). The V gene end was trimmed by 5 bases and the J gene end by 4 bases; junction bases not matched to a gene: 2. The CDR3 nucleotides read TGTGCCAGTAGTTGGGACAGGGTCTATGGCTACACCTTC. Translating gives CASSWDRVYGYTF.

There are a few counts of this clone. This chain joins TRBV30 and TRBJ1-2; 7 bases are a match to TRBD1. The germline CDR1 and CDR2 sequences are GTSNPN and SVGIG (reference sequence). V trimming: 4 bases; J trimming: 0 bases; junction bases outside the gene matches: 5. The CDR3 extends over 14 amino acids. CDR3 region: CAWNDGTANYGYTF. Here the CDR3 DNA reads TGTGCCTGGAACGACGGGACAGCTAACTATGGCTACACCTTC. The whole variable domain, remainder taken from reference TRBV30 and TRBJ1-2, is SQTIHQWPATLVQPVGSPLSLECTVEGTSNPNLYWYRQAAGRGLQLLFYSVGIGQISSEVPQNLSASRPQDRQFILSSKKLLLSDSGFYLCAWNDGTANYGYTFGSGTRLTVV.

The rearrangement links TRBV2 to TRBJ1-2; D is possibly TRBD1 (6 bases). Deletions cut 4 bases from V and 7 bases from J, with 16 bases between. Looked up from germline, CDR1 is SNHLY and CDR2 is FYNNEI. The CDR3 has 14 residues. The CDR3, as DNA: TGTGCCAGCAGTGTCTACTTACAGGGAGGTGGCTACACCTTC. Protein product: CASSVYLQGGGYTF.

This sequence joins TRBV7-3 and TRBJ2-1; no clear D. The CDR3 length is 13 residues. The ends were cut back, 5 bases at V and 2 bases at J, with 7 bases in the middle. CDR1 SGHTA and CDR2 FQGTGA come from the germline V gene. The chain's CDR3 is CASSRGAYNEQFF. CDR3 bases: TGTGCCAGCAGCCGCGGCGCCTACAATGAGCAGTTCTTC.

The rearrangement links TRBV7-9 to TRBJ1-5, with unresolved D. This CDR3 is built from 11 residues. Germline assignment: CDR1 SEHNR and CDR2 FQNEAQ (reference sequence). V shed 3 bases and J shed 7 bases, with 4 bases lying between them. The CDR3 DNA is TGTGCCAGCAGCTTCCGGCAGCCCCAGCATTTT. It translates to CASSFRQPQHF.

The V call is TRBV9, the J call TRBJ1-1; D ambiguous. Trimming pared 2 bases from V and 4 bases from J, leaving 12 bases between. Germline loops: CDR1 SGDLS, CDR2 YYNGEE. CDR3 length equals 14 residues. CDR3: CASSVTSQGTEAFF. CDR3 coding DNA: TGTGCCAGCAGCGTGACGTCCCAAGGCACTGAAGCTTTCTTT.

J is TRBJ2-5 and V is TRBV28, with D uncertain. CDR1 is MDHEN and CDR2 is SYDVKM in the germline V gene. The CDR3 covers 15 residues. Trimming removed 9 bases from V and 5 bases from J, with 22 bases in between. This CDR3 reads CASRLVKRSSETQYF. The CDR3 DNA reads TGTGCCAGTCGATTAGTAAAACGATCCAGCGAGACCCAGTACTTC.

This chain uses TRBV19 with TRBJ1-1; TRBD1 matches 9 bases. Trimming at V came to 10 bases and at J to 6 bases, leaving 15 bases not matched to a gene. Per germline, CDR1 LNHDA and CDR2 SQIVND (reference sequence). The CDR3 is 15 residues long. The DNA for the CDR3 is TGTGCCACCCGAGGGCGGGACAGGGCTGTCTCTGAAGCTTTCTTT. Translating it yields CATRGRDRAVSEAFF.

This CDR3 reads CASSPQGQGALDEKLFF. The CDR3 coding sequence is TGTGCCAGCAGTCCTCAGGGACAGGGGGCCTTGGATGAAAAACTGTTTTTT. The V and J genes are TRBV27 and TRBJ1-4; 12 bases map to TRBD1. V lost 5 bases to trimming and J lost 6 bases; unmatched junction nucleotides: 10. The V gene's germline CDR1 is MNHEY and CDR2 SMNVEV (reference sequence). The CDR3 spans 17 residues. Full variable domain (remainder filled in from reference TRBV27 and TRBJ1-4): EAQVTQNPRYLITVTGKKLTVTCSQNMNHEYMSWYRQDPGLGLRQIYYSMNVEVTDKGDVPEGYKVSRKEKRNFPLILESPSPNQTSLYFCASSPQGQGALDEKLFFGSGTQLSVL.

The CDR3 DNA follows: TGTGCCAGCAGCTTAGACTCGACAGGAACTAATCAGCCCCAGCATTTT. Protein sequence: CASSLDSTGTNQPQHF. V gene TRBV7-9 combines with J gene TRBJ1-5; tentative D call: TRBD1 (6 bases). Germline values: CDR1 SEHNR, CDR2 FQNEAQ (reference sequence). V was trimmed by 1 base and J by 4 bases, leaving 14 bases between them. The length of the CDR3 is 16 residues. Drawing the rest from reference TRBV7-9 and TRBJ1-5, the complete variable domain is DTGVSQNPRHKITKRGQNVTFRCDPISEHNRLYWYRQTLGQGPEFLTYFQNEAQLEKSRLLSDRFSAERPKGSFSTLEIQRTEQGDSAMYLCASSLDSTGTNQPQHFGDGTRLSIL.